A selection of T cell receptor beta chains follows, all from one sample in a study of PD-1 blockade in mismatch repair-deficient tumors. Their specific antigens are unknown. Some clones are missing from TCRdb's copy, which holds only in-frame ones; the method was immunoSEQ multiplex PCR. Of several thousand clones in the sample, about 90% were seen once. The starting material was cells cultured in vitro, obtained from a patient treated with pembrolizumab. The source of these receptors is an adult with mismatch repair-deficient cancer. The CDR3 runs from the conserved cysteine through the conserved F or W. The D gene is left open where the match is weak. Only some rows state a clone size, as once, few, many or a class for expanded clones.

J | V | D | size | CDR3 | DNA
TRBJ2-7 | TRBV7-2 | - | - | CASSARFDYEQYF | TGTGCCAGCAGTGCCAGGTTTGATTACGAGCAGTACTTC
TRBJ2-1 | TRBV28 | TRBD2 | - | CASSPPRGRVEQFF | TGTGCCAGCAGTCCCCCCCGCGGGAGGGTTGAGCAGTTCTTC
TRBJ1-1 | TRBV11-1 | - | - | CASSFVRGETEAFF | TGTGCCAGCAGCTTTGTAAGGGGGGAGACTGAAGCTTTCTTT
TRBJ2-6 | TRBV7-3 | - | - | CASSPRGGEVGANVLTF | TGTGCCAGCAGCCCCCGAGGGGGGGAAGTAGGGGCCAACGTCCTGACTTTC
TRBJ2-1 | TRBV27 | - | - | CASSLDVVSLSYNEQFF | TGTGCCAGCAGTTTGGACGTAGTTAGCCTTTCCTACAATGAGCAGTTCTTC
TRBJ1-5 | TRBV5-1 | - | - | CASSLDSRHSNQPQHF | TGCGCCAGCAGCTTGGATTCGAGACATAGCAATCAGCCCCAGCATTTT
TRBJ2-1 | TRBV9 | TRBD2 | - | CASSEGTSLDSYNEQFF | TGTGCCAGCAGCGAGGGGACTAGCCTAGACTCCTACAATGAGCAGTTCTTC
TRBJ2-1 | TRBV4-1 | TRBD2 | - | CASSHTTSGAYNEQFF | TGCGCCAGCAGCCACACGACTAGCGGGGCCTACAATGAGCAGTTCTTC
TRBJ2-2 | TRBV18 | TRBD2 | - | CASSPPGLAGAGELFF | TGTGCCAGCTCACCACCCGGGCTAGCGGGAGCCGGGGAGCTGTTTTTT
TRBJ2-1 | TRBV18 | TRBD2 | - | CASSQGTSGVLGNEQFF | TGTGCCAGCTCACAGGGGACTAGCGGGGTCCTGGGGAATGAGCAGTTCTTC
TRBJ2-5 | TRBV27 | - | - | CASSFGAATRGYQETQYF | TGTGCCAGCAGTTTCGGAGCCGCTACGAGAGGGTACCAAGAGACCCAGTACTTC
TRBJ2-2 | TRBV9 | TRBD2 | - | CASSEDSGRALGGELFF | TGTGCCAGCAGCGAGGACAGCGGGAGGGCCCTGGGCGGGGAGCTGTTTTTT
TRBJ1-3 | TRBV6-5 | - | - | CASSYSSGAGNTIYF | TGTGCCAGCAGTTACTCGTCTGGGGCTGGAAACACCATATATTTT
TRBJ2-1 | TRBV5-1 | TRBD2 | - | CASSLAPWGGLADNEQFF | TGCGCCAGCAGCTTGGCCCCTTGGGGAGGACTAGCGGACAATGAGCAGTTCTTC
TRBJ1-1 | TRBV7-2 | TRBD1 | - | CASSSTAQGATAFF | TGTGCCAGCAGCTCTACCGCGCAGGGGGCCACAGCTTTCTTT
TRBJ2-3 | TRBV27 | - | - | CASSLLGGTDTQYF | TGTGCCAGCAGTTTATTGGGAGGCACAGATACGCAGTATTTT
TRBJ1-5 | TRBV20-1 | - | - | CSASEGWPQHF | TGCAGTGCTAGTGAAGGGTGGCCCCAGCATTTT
TRBJ2-7 | TRBV7-2 | - | - | CASSLGGSDYEQYF | TGTGCCAGCAGCTTAGGGGGGTCCGACTACGAGCAGTACTTC
TRBJ2-5 | TRBV29-1 | - | few | CSVADNMGGETQYF | TGCAGCGTGGCTGACAACATGGGGGGAGAGACCCAGTACTTC
TRBJ2-3 | TRBV7-8 | TRBD2 | - | CASSKAGRADTQYF | TGTGCCAGCAGCAAAGCGGGAAGGGCAGATACGCAGTATTTT
TRBJ1-4 | TRBV2 | - | - | CASKARSFGDEKLFF | TGTGCCAGCAAAGCCAGGAGTTTTGGGGATGAAAAACTGTTTTTT
TRBJ2-5 | TRBV7-7 | TRBD2 | - | CASSKTSGRVKETQYF | TGTGCCAGCAGCAAAACTAGCGGGAGGGTCAAAGAGACCCAGTACTTC
TRBJ2-1 | TRBV9 | TRBD2 | - | CASSATSGRAYNEQFF | TGTGCCAGCAGCGCCACTAGCGGAAGGGCCTACAATGAGCAGTTCTTC
TRBJ1-4 | TRBV28 | TRBD1 | - | CASSSWDSAPNEKLFF | TGTGCCAGCAGTTCTTGGGACAGCGCACCTAATGAAAAACTGTTTTTT
TRBJ2-7 | TRBV5-6 | TRBD2 | - | CASSGGQGTSGLFSYEQYF | TGTGCCAGCAGCGGGGGACAGGGGACTAGCGGGCTCTTCTCCTACGAGCAGTACTTC
TRBJ2-4 | TRBV5-1 | TRBD1 | - | CASSLGTENIQYF | TGCGCCAGCAGCTTAGGGACAGAAAACATTCAGTACTTC
TRBJ2-5 | TRBV5-1 | - | - | CASSSGLPGQETQYF | TGCGCCAGCAGCTCAGGACTACCTGGGCAAGAGACCCAGTACTTC
TRBJ1-5 | TRBV5-1 | - | few | CASSARGEQGQPQHF | TGCGCCAGCAGCGCAAGGGGGGAACAGGGACAGCCCCAGCATTTT
TRBJ2-7 | TRBV2 | - | few | CASSKQDEQYF | TGTGCCAGCAGTAAACAGGACGAGCAGTACTTC
TRBJ2-3 | TRBV6-4 | TRBD1 | - | CASSISQGGLTDTQYF | TGTGCCAGCAGCATATCACAGGGGGGCCTCACAGATACGCAGTATTTT
TRBJ2-7 | TRBV18 | - | - | CASSEVAFYEQYF | TGTGCCAGTTCGGAGGTGGCATTCTACGAGCAGTACTTC
TRBJ2-7 | TRBV28 | - | once | CASSPPRGRAYEQYF | TGTGCCAGCAGTCCCCCAAGGGGGAGGGCCTACGAGCAGTACTTC
TRBJ1-2 | TRBV4-2 | TRBD1 | - | CASSQEDRFYGYTF | TGTGCCAGCAGCCAAGAGGACAGGTTCTATGGCTACACCTTC
TRBJ2-1 | TRBV5-1 | TRBD1 | - | CASSMGQGSKRQFF | TGCGCCAGCAGCATGGGACAGGGGAGTAAGAGGCAGTTCTTC
TRBJ1-1 | TRBV5-1 | - | - | CASRRQDRGTEAFF | TGCGCCAGCAGGCGACAGGACCGGGGCACTGAAGCTTTCTTT
TRBJ2-7 | TRBV11-3 | - | - | CASTSPREFEQYF | TGTGCCAGCACCTCCCCCAGGGAATTCGAGCAGTACTTC
TRBJ2-1 | TRBV9 | - | - | CASSVVPGLNNEQFF | TGTGCCAGCAGCGTAGTCCCAGGACTTAACAATGAGCAGTTCTTC
TRBJ2-1 | TRBV30 | TRBD2 | - | CAWRVAGDEQFF | TGTGCCTGGAGAGTAGCGGGAGACGAGCAGTTCTTC
TRBJ2-1 | TRBV18 | TRBD1 | - | CASSGQAYNEQFF | TGTGCCAGCTCAGGACAGGCGTACAATGAGCAGTTCTTC
TRBJ2-7 | TRBV29-1 | TRBD1 | - | CSVETGVTYEQYF | TGCAGCGTTGAGACAGGGGTCACCTACGAGCAGTACTTC
TRBJ1-1 | TRBV25-1 | - | - | CASSGGERLTALATEAFF | TGTGCCAGCAGTGGGGGGGAAAGACTTACGGCCCTAGCCACTGAAGCTTTCTTT
TRBJ1-3 | TRBV18 | TRBD1 | few | CASSPDRTHSGNTIYF | TGTGCCAGCTCACCGGACAGGACCCACTCTGGAAACACCATATATTTT
TRBJ1-2 | TRBV4-1 | - | - | CASSQERINYGYTF | TGCGCCAGCAGCCAAGAGAGGATAAACTATGGCTACACCTTC
TRBJ2-7 | TRBV18 | TRBD1 | few | CASSPGTASYEQYF | TGTGCCAGCTCACCCGGGACAGCCTCCTACGAGCAGTACTTC
TRBJ2-7 | TRBV9 | - | - | CASSVVPGALNEQYF | TGTGCCAGCAGCGTAGTACCGGGGGCGTTGAACGAGCAGTACTTC
TRBJ2-1 | TRBV7-3 | TRBD2 | - | CASSRTSGSFYNEQFF | TGTGCCAGCAGCCGGACTAGCGGGAGCTTCTACAATGAGCAGTTCTTC
TRBJ1-2 | TRBV19 | - | - | CASRSRTAGGYTF | TGTGCCAGTAGATCCCGGACAGCGGGAGGCTACACCTTC
TRBJ2-6 | TRBV5-1 | TRBD2 | - | CASSYPAGGTFMGANVLTF | TGCGCCAGCAGCTACCCCGCGGGGGGAACTTTTATGGGGGCCAACGTCCTGACTTTC
TRBJ2-7 | TRBV28 | - | - | CASSSGQSVSYEQYF | TGTGCCAGCAGTTCTGGACAGTCCGTTTCCTACGAGCAGTACTTC
TRBJ2-5 | TRBV28 | TRBD1 | - | CASSSLGTDYQETQYF | TGTGCCAGCAGTTCGCTGGGGACAGACTACCAAGAGACCCAGTACTTC
TRBJ1-2 | TRBV28 | - | once | CASSFLGYRAGYYGYTF | TGTGCCAGCAGTTTTCTCGGCTACAGGGCCGGCTACTATGGCTACACCTTC
TRBJ2-7 | TRBV29-1 | - | - | CSVSGRLAGEQYF | TGCAGCGTCTCCGGGCGGCTAGCAGGCGAGCAGTACTTC
TRBJ1-4 | TRBV29-1 | - | - | CSVATGGDEKLFF | TGCAGCGTTGCAACCGGGGGGGATGAAAAACTGTTTTTT
TRBJ2-7 | TRBV2 | TRBD2 | - | CASSALAGGREQYF | TGTGCCAGCAGTGCCCTAGCGGGAGGAAGGGAGCAGTACTTC
TRBJ2-7 | TRBV15 | - | few | CATRDGSSYEQYF | TGTGCCACCAGAGACGGGAGCTCCTACGAGCAGTACTTC
TRBJ2-3 | TRBV7-2 | TRBD2 | once | CASSLRGVDTQYF | TGTGCCAGCAGCTTGCGGGGGGTCGATACGCAGTATTTT
TRBJ2-7 | TRBV7-9 | TRBD2 | - | CASSLASGRSYEQYF | TGTGCCAGCAGCTTAGCAAGCGGGAGGTCCTACGAGCAGTACTTC
TRBJ1-4 | TRBV5-1 | TRBD1 | - | CASSLGLRTGGLAEKLFF | TGCGCCAGCAGCTTGGGGCTGAGGACAGGGGGCTTGGCTGAAAAACTGTTTTTT